These T cell receptor beta chains were read from a single sample in a study of beta chain features in type 1 diabetes. Assay used: immunoSEQ multiplex PCR; TCRdb lists only in-frame clones, some missing. The sample has about 400,000 clones, roughly 12% seen once. Sequenced sample: naive CD4+ T cells from blood. The receptors were gathered from a man aged 18 to 29 in good health. Both conserved end residues are trimmed from each CDR3. The order of the fields is J gene, CDR3 length, V gene, CDR3 protein.

>TRBJ1-5|12|TRBV19
ASRGTVYNQPQH
>TRBJ2-2|8|TRBV29-1
SAWDRELF
>TRBJ2-3|15|TRBV7-9
ASSVKTGTGGSDTQY
>TRBJ2-7|10|TRBV29-1
SVGDRGYEQY
>TRBJ1-1|12|TRBV5-1
ASSSGLGGTEAF
>TRBJ1-1|11|TRBV6-1
ASSPSGERPAF
>TRBJ2-7|10|TRBV6-6
ASSGTGYEQY
>TRBJ1-2|13|TRBV4-3
ASSQGRSTGYGYT
>TRBJ1-1|10|TRBV30
AWILGPREAF
>TRBJ2-7|12|TRBV6-5
ASSYLSGSDEQY
>TRBJ2-3|14|TRBV7-2
ASSRQLAGVVDTQY
>TRBJ1-6|14|TRBV10-3
AISSATGDYNSPLH
>TRBJ1-1|9|TRBV10-3
AVQGNTEAF
>TRBJ2-1|15|TRBV23-1
ASSHYPPGRYYNEQF
>TRBJ2-3|17|TRBV4-3
ASSQETVTGTLSTDTQY
>TRBJ1-1|14|TRBV7-8
ASSLGRARVNTEAF
>TRBJ1-1|12|TRBV7-2
ASSPPIRDTEAF
>TRBJ2-2|12|TRBV7-2
ASSLTGNTGELF
>TRBJ2-1|14|TRBV4-2
ASSQPLAGGPVEQF
>TRBJ1-6|13|TRBV4-3
ASSPEVRGSSPLH
>TRBJ2-3|12|TRBV7-2
ASKAGGSTDTQY
>TRBJ2-1|9|TRBV28
ASSLNSPRF
>TRBJ2-3|14|TRBV28
ASSPTSGRDPDTQY
>TRBJ1-2|12|TRBV30
AWSPDRGGYGYT
>TRBJ2-5|13|TRBV7-6
ASSTYRGQQETQY
>TRBJ1-1|11|TRBV29-1
SVWTGVGTEAF
>TRBJ2-7|15|TRBV7-9
ASSLADGRRSSYEQY
>TRBJ2-1|14|TRBV19
ASSIDRAGAYNEQF
>TRBJ1-1|10|TRBV5-5
ASSLFGREAF
>TRBJ2-3|11|TRBV7-3
ASSETNTDTQY
>TRBJ1-6|15|TRBV18
ASSPWTGSDYNSPLH
>TRBJ2-7|12|TRBV7-2
ASSSDRGPYEQY
>TRBJ1-5|12|TRBV7-9
ASSFGTGSQPQH
>TRBJ1-2|10|TRBV12-5
ASGFLVYGYT
>TRBJ1-2|9|TRBV5-6
ASSFVDIYT
>TRBJ2-1|14|TRBV7-2
ASSPGQTSSYNEQF
>TRBJ2-5|13|TRBV7-9
ASSSLAGAGETQY
>TRBJ2-7|13|TRBV9
ASSVAPSLSYEQY
>TRBJ2-1|13|TRBV11-2
ASSLEGSVYNEQF
>TRBJ2-2|13|TRBV27
ASSLRGPNTGELF
>TRBJ2-7|11|TRBV5-1
ASSGGTGLRQY
>TRBJ2-5|13|TRBV7-8
ATRGGQGSLETQY
>TRBJ2-6|15|TRBV11-3
ASSPGGTAGGANVLT
>TRBJ2-5|11|TRBV5-8
ASTRQFRETQY
>TRBJ2-7|12|TRBV29-1
SVVRSRIPYEQY
>TRBJ2-7|12|TRBV19
ASTEADRGYEQY
>TRBJ2-1|13|TRBV7-7
ASSRSESSYNEQF
>TRBJ1-4|12|TRBV25-1
ASSAQQGGGKLF
>TRBJ1-2|11|TRBV5-1
ASSQGSNYGYT
>TRBJ2-7|11|TRBV2
ASQGLLFYEQY
>TRBJ1-1|13|TRBV4-3
ASSQGGGANTEAF